Listed below are T cell receptor beta chains from one sample, sequenced in a study of CD8+ T cells in alopecia areata. The method was immunoSEQ multiplex PCR; TCRdb's version includes in-frame clones alone and lacks a portion of them. This table has about 190,000 clones, 50% to 60% appearing once. Here the sequenced sample was CD4+ T cells sorted from blood, taken at week 4, from a patient treated with tofacitinib. The receptors were sampled from a human donor with alopecia areata. Each CDR3 is given with its conserved first and last residue. The D gene is left open where the match is weak. A clone size is listed for some rows: how often the clone was seen (once, few, many), or a class if it is expanded.

TRBJ2-5 NA NA TRBV4-1 CATSQGTETQYF TGCGCCACCAGTCAGGGGACGGAGACCCAGTACTTC
TRBJ2-7 few NA TRBV29-1 CSVGGNHEQYF TGCAGCGTTGGAGGGAACCACGAGCAGTACTTC
TRBJ2-7 NA NA TRBV5-1 CASSLGAGETYEQYF TGCGCCAGCAGCTTGGGAGCCGGAGAAACCTACGAGCAGTACTTC
TRBJ2-2 NA NA TRBV7-2 CASSPATGELFF TGTGCCAGCAGCCCCGCCACCGGGGAGCTGTTTTTT
TRBJ2-1 NA NA TRBV30 CAWSGLSSRRGTSSYNEQFF TGTGCCTGGAGTGGTCTTAGCAGTCGGAGGGGAACGAGCTCCTACAATGAGCAGTTCTTC
TRBJ2-5 NA NA TRBV7-2 CASSLVSQETQYF TGTGCCAGCAGCTTAGTGTCCCAAGAGACCCAGTACTTC
TRBJ2-6 few NA TRBV4-1 CASSQDGDASGANVLTF TGCGCCAGCAGCCAAGACGGTGATGCGTCTGGGGCCAACGTCCTGACTTTC
TRBJ1-5 once NA TRBV7-6 CASSWAGWGDQPQHF TGTGCCAGCAGCTGGGCCGGGTGGGGAGACCAGCCCCAGCATTTT
TRBJ1-5 NA NA TRBV7-8 CASSLLGQLPQHF TGTGCCAGCAGCTTACTAGGGCAGCTGCCCCAGCATTTT
TRBJ2-3 few NA TRBV7-2 CASSFRWGADTQYF TGTGCCAGCAGCTTTAGGTGGGGCGCAGATACGCAGTATTTT
TRBJ2-7 NA NA TRBV4-2 CASSTDLIDGQYF TGTGCCAGCAGCACCGACCTCATTGACGGGCAGTACTTC
TRBJ1-1 NA NA TRBV30 CACPHPQGLDTEAFF TGTGCCTGTCCCCACCCCCAGGGTCTGGACACTGAAGCTTTCTTT
TRBJ2-7 NA TRBD1 TRBV15 CATSRHPRTGSSYEQYF TGTGCCACCAGCAGACACCCCAGGACAGGGAGCTCCTACGAGCAGTACTTC
TRBJ1-1 NA NA TRBV9 CASSVGYTLNTEAFF TGTGCCAGCAGCGTAGGCTACACCTTGAACACTGAAGCTTTCTTT
TRBJ2-3 NA TRBD2 TRBV5-1 CASSFGVAGDYFTQYF TGCGCCAGCAGCTTTGGAGTAGCGGGAGATTATTTTACGCAGTATTTT
TRBJ1-5 NA TRBD1 TRBV19 CASSSHRGPQPQHF TGTGCCAGTAGTTCTCACAGGGGGCCTCAGCCCCAGCATTTT
TRBJ1-2 NA TRBD1 TRBV6-6 CASSAPGQGGYTF TGTGCCAGCAGCGCCCCGGGACAGGGGGGCTACACCTTC
TRBJ2-3 few NA TRBV4-1 CASSQDTLVGGKDTQYF TGCGCCAGCAGCCAAGATACCCTTGTTGGCGGGAAAGATACGCAGTATTTT
TRBJ2-5 NA TRBD2 TRBV4-3 CASSQVRPSGGSWGTQYF TGCGCCAGCAGCCAAGTTCGCCCCTCGGGGGGATCTTGGGGGACCCAGTACTTC
TRBJ2-5 once NA TRBV9 CASSVDVGSRETQYF TGTGCCAGCAGCGTAGACGTTGGCTCCCGGGAGACCCAGTACTTC
TRBJ1-1 few NA TRBV2 CASSVAEAFF TGTGCCAGCAGTGTGGCTGAAGCTTTCTTT
TRBJ2-7 NA NA TRBV30 CAWSVRPFYEQYF TGTGCCTGGAGTGTACGACCATTCTACGAGCAGTACTTC
TRBJ2-7 NA TRBD2 TRBV29-1 CSVDTGRGAYEQYF TGCAGCGTTGATACGGGGCGGGGGGCCTACGAGCAGTACTTC
TRBJ2-3 few NA TRBV5-1 CASSLSDSTDTQYF TGCGCCAGCAGCCTAAGTGACAGCACAGATACGCAGTATTTT
TRBJ2-5 NA TRBD1 TRBV5-1 CASSLEGAGETQYF TGCGCCAGCAGCTTGGAGGGGGCAGGGGAGACCCAGTACTTC
TRBJ2-3 few NA TRBV29-1 CSARTAYTDTQYF TGCAGCGCTAGGACAGCGTACACAGATACGCAGTATTTT
TRBJ1-2 few NA TRBV5-8 CASSPSGQPYGYTF TGTGCCAGCAGCCCCTCCGGACAGCCTTATGGCTACACCTTC
TRBJ2-4 NA NA TRBV30 CAWSVPTLARENIQYF TGTGCCTGGAGTGTACCCACCCTAGCGAGGGAAAACATTCAGTACTTC
TRBJ2-5 few TRBD2 TRBV30 CAWSRSGRALAQYF TGTGCCTGGAGCCGTAGCGGGAGGGCTTTGGCCCAGTACTTC
TRBJ2-5 few NA TRBV29-1 CSVEDSQETQYF TGCAGCGTTGAAGACAGCCAAGAGACCCAGTACTTC
TRBJ2-1 NA TRBD2 TRBV6-1 CASSELGSGSHNEQFF TGTGCCAGCAGCGAATTAGGTAGCGGGTCCCACAATGAGCAGTTCTTC
TRBJ2-1 few NA TRBV2 CASRLLKGAEQFF TGTGCCAGTAGGCTACTCAAGGGTGCTGAGCAGTTCTTC
TRBJ2-3 NA TRBD2 TRBV29-1 CSAATASGSTDTQYF TGCAGCGCCGCTACGGCTAGCGGCTCCACAGATACGCAGTATTTT
TRBJ2-7 few TRBD1 TRBV29-1 CSVEGGGASYEQYF TGCAGCGTTGAAGGAGGGGGCGCCTCTTACGAGCAGTACTTC
TRBJ2-2 NA TRBD1 TRBV6-5 CASRPGQGASGELFF TGTGCCAGCAGACCGGGACAGGGGGCCTCCGGGGAGCTGTTTTTT
TRBJ2-2 NA TRBD1 TRBV30 CAWSVNYRGTGELFF TGTGCCTGGAGTGTGAATTACAGGGGTACCGGGGAGCTGTTTTTT
TRBJ2-2 NA TRBD2 TRBV30 CACGAGPAGELFF TGTGCCTGCGGAGCGGGACCTGCCGGGGAGCTGTTTTTT
TRBJ2-2 NA NA TRBV4-2 CASRTTLLTGELFF TGTGCCAGCAGGACTACCTTATTGACCGGGGAGCTGTTTTTT
TRBJ2-2 once NA TRBV5-1 CASSPEGANTGELFF TGCGCCAGCAGCCCGGAGGGCGCGAACACCGGGGAGCTGTTTTTT
TRBJ2-2 NA TRBD2 TRBV11-2 CASSLGASGYTGELFF TGTGCCAGCAGCTTAGGTGCTAGCGGCTACACCGGGGAGCTGTTTTTT
TRBJ2-7 few TRBD1 TRBV7-2 CASSRTGTGGYEQYF TGTGCCAGCAGCAGGACCGGGACAGGGGGCTACGAGCAGTACTTC